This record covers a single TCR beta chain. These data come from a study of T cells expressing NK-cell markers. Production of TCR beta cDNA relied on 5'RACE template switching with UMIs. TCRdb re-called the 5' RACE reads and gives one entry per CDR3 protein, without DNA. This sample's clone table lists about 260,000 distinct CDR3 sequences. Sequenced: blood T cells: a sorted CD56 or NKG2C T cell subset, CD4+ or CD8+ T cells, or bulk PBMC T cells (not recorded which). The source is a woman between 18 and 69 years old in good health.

The CDR3: CASSPRGGRGHSPLHF. This chain connects TRBV12-3 or TRBV12-4 to TRBJ1-6; TCRdb's assignment of TRBD1 cannot be checked, as there is no DNA. The CDR3 loop spans 16 amino acids.